This TCR beta chain was recorded in a study of blood T cell repertoires in COVID-19. CDR1 is LNHDA, CDR2 SQIVND, per germline (reference sequence). CDR3 length: 15 amino acids. V was cut by 9 bases and J by 3 bases, with 20 bases left in between. TCRdb keeps only in-frame clones here, not all; method: immunoSEQ multiplex PCR. The data hold about 24,000 clones, with roughly four fifths observed a single time. The material sequenced was peripheral blood. V and J are TRBV19 and TRBJ1-2; D may be TRBD1 (5 bases). The clonotype was recovered from a human donor in a cohort sampled during active COVID-19. The CDR3 loop is CASSPLGREDYGYTF. CDR3 bases: TGTGCCAGCTCCCCTCTCGGCAGGGAGGACTATGGCTACACCTTC. Drawing the rest from reference TRBV19 and TRBJ1-2, the complete variable domain is DGGITQSPKYLFRKEGQNVTLSCEQNLNHDAMYWYRQDPGQGLRLIYYSQIVNDFQKGDIAEGYSVSREKKESFPLTVTSAQKNPTAFYLCASSPLGREDYGYTFGSGTRLTVV.